This is a list of T cell receptor beta chains from one sample in a study of monozygotic twins with inflammatory bowel disease. TCRdb re-analyzed the 5' RACE reads; it lists each CDR3 protein once, without DNA. There are some 400,000 distinct CDR3 sequences in the sample, with roughly 2.2% held by the top ten. Sequenced: blood. These receptors were collected from a human donor with ulcerative colitis or Crohn's disease, or a healthy co-twin of an affected twin (not recorded which). CDR3s include the opening cysteine and the closing phenylalanine or tryptophan.

CDR3,V,J
CASSPTGLSDYEQYF,TRBV7-2,TRBJ2-7
CASSINYEQYF,TRBV5-1,TRBJ2-7
CASSVEGSVQPQHF,TRBV6-1,TRBJ1-5
CSARELAGGHYEQYF,TRBV20-1,TRBJ2-7
CASSQDRTLNTGELFF,TRBV5-1,TRBJ2-2
CASRPTRTGVGGYTF,TRBV28,TRBJ1-2
CATRRTDAYEQYF,TRBV5-8,TRBJ2-7
CASSVEQGTEAFF,TRBV6-4,TRBJ1-1
CSASRRGPYEQYF,TRBV20-1,TRBJ2-7
CASRPGRASTDTQYF,TRBV3-1,TRBJ2-3
CASSYSNRGETQYF,TRBV6-6,TRBJ2-5
CASSLAGAGGYEQYF,TRBV28,TRBJ2-7
CASSDPSQPQHF,TRBV6-1,TRBJ1-5
CASSRRGTDTQYF,TRBV3-1,TRBJ2-3
CASSYAGSSSGANVLTF,TRBV4-3,TRBJ2-6
CASSPHRDLKNIQYF,TRBV12-3/TRBV12-4,TRBJ2-4
CSALAVMNTEAFF,TRBV20-1,TRBJ1-1
CASRGTGVNYGYTF,TRBV2,TRBJ1-2
CSGYRAPGELFF,TRBV29-1,TRBJ2-2
CATSRPNNPSTEQFF,TRBV15,TRBJ2-1
CASSHMTSTDTQYF,TRBV4-3,TRBJ2-3
CAWMEGTGISSGANVLTF,TRBV30,TRBJ2-6
CASSSPHYNEQFF,TRBV7-2,TRBJ2-1
CASSSLGLAGAYEQYF,TRBV6-5,TRBJ2-7
CSATTGGNYGYTF,TRBV20-1,TRBJ1-2
CATSSTEDLSSYEQYF,TRBV15,TRBJ2-7
CASSYSRGGEKLFF,TRBV6-6,TRBJ1-4
CASSETRGPQETQYF,TRBV25-1,TRBJ2-5
CASSSLQGGSPLHF,TRBV14,TRBJ1-6
CSARVIAGGPGNEQYF,TRBV20-1,TRBJ2-7
CASSLMGTGGSGTQYF,TRBV11-2,TRBJ2-5
CASSFPWGAQYF,TRBV7-2,TRBJ2-3
CATEPLGVVQYF,TRBV11-2,TRBJ2-7
CSARYSSGGTNEQFF,TRBV20-1,TRBJ2-1
CASSLLAGESDEQYF,TRBV5-1,TRBJ2-7
CASSLELRGTQYF,TRBV7-6,TRBJ2-5
CASSLGVNNEQFF,TRBV7-3,TRBJ2-1
CAISESVTSGFQETQYF,TRBV10-3,TRBJ2-5
CASSPGGLSSYEQYF,TRBV9,TRBJ2-7
CASSYSTGQGKFF,TRBV6-5,TRBJ2-1
CASSLGVGSLNEQFF,TRBV5-1,TRBJ2-1
CAVKGQVHNSPLHF,TRBV25-1,TRBJ1-6
CASSGQDTQYF,TRBV12-3/TRBV12-4,TRBJ2-3
CASSRQGGADSPLHF,TRBV7-9,TRBJ1-6
CSAPGQGSVTGELFF,TRBV20-1,TRBJ2-2
CASSLPRTGSNEQFF,TRBV7-9,TRBJ2-1
CASSPPTRNTGELFF,TRBV18,TRBJ2-2
CSAEVPPANTEAFF,TRBV20-1,TRBJ1-1
CASSLGGPQHF,TRBV7-2,TRBJ1-5
CSARSGLAGALYEQYF,TRBV20-1,TRBJ2-7
CASSDYRGNEQYF,TRBV6-5,TRBJ2-7
CASSWTGGSHEQFF,TRBV6-5,TRBJ2-1